The next 16 T cell receptor beta chains were all read from a single sample in a study of T cell responses to AZD1222 COVID-19 vaccine. TCRdb keeps only in-frame clones here, not all; method: immunoSEQ multiplex PCR. Of approximately 160,000 clones detected, around 88% appear once; the ten largest clones hold under 3.5%. The sample here was peripheral blood, taken on day 0 of MenACWY control vaccination. These receptor sequences come from an adult in good health.

This chain links TRBV4-1 with TRBJ2-1; a possible D gene is TRBD2 (6 bases). Germline V CDR1 and CDR2: MGHRA, YSYEKL. Deletions cut 2 bases from V and 4 bases from J, with 12 bases between. The CDR3 runs to 15 residues. CDR3 residues: CASSQSISGYNEQFF. The CDR3 DNA follows: TGCGCCAGCAGCCAAAGCATTAGCGGATACAATGAGCAGTTCTTC.

This clone was counted once. CDR3 DNA sequence: TGCGCCAGCAGCTCGAGGGGACAGGGGGTCAGCGAGCAGTACTTC. Protein: CASSSRGQGVSEQYF. The rearrangement links TRBV5-1 to TRBJ2-7; TRBD1 matches 11 bases. V lost 3 bases, J lost 6 bases, and 8 bases stayed unmatched. The CDR3 length is 15 residues. Germline loops: CDR1 SGHRS, CDR2 YFSETQ.

The CDR3 spells CASSESSEQFF. CDR3 nucleotides: TGCGCCAGCAGCGAATCAAGTGAGCAGTTCTTC. The chain uses TRBV5-1 and TRBJ2-1; D unclear. The CDR3 runs 11 residues. V was clipped by 4 bases and J by 9 bases, with 8 bases between them. CDR1 is SGHRS and CDR2 is YFSETQ in the germline V gene.

J is TRBJ1-4 and V is TRBV29-1, with unresolved D. CDR1 and CDR2 from the germline V gene are SQVTM and ANQGSEA. V was pared by 2 bases and J by 7 bases, with 8 bases between. This CDR3 is 12 amino acids long. This CDR3 is CSVEKGSEKLFF. CDR3 DNA sequence: TGCAGCGTTGAAAAAGGGTCTGAAAAACTGTTTTTT.

This chain links TRBV27 with TRBJ2-2, with D tentatively TRBD2 (7 bases). Germline V gives CDR1 MNHEY, CDR2 SMNVEV (reference sequence). This CDR3 comprises 19 residues. Trimming removed 2 bases at V and 1 base at J, with 20 bases between. The DNA for the CDR3 is TGTGCCAGCAGTTTAGGATCCCGCAGGGGACTACTGAACACCGGGGAGCTGTTTTTT. This sequence encodes CASSLGSRRGLLNTGELFF.

This chain links TRBV5-1 with TRBJ2-5; tentatively, D is TRBD1 or TRBD2 (5 bases each). There are 15 residues in the CDR3. Per germline, CDR1 SGHRS and CDR2 YFSETQ. Trimming cost V 6 bases and J 0 bases, with 15 bases left between them. In nucleotides, the CDR3 is TGCGCCAGCACCCCGGGACCGCTGTACCAAGAGACCCAGTACTTC. This translates into CASTPGPLYQETQYF.

The CDR3 nucleotides are TGCGCCAGCAGCTTTGACAATTGGACTGAAGCTTTCTTT. Residues: CASSFDNWTEAFF. The rearrangement uses TRBV5-1 and TRBJ1-1; D ambiguous. The CDR3 runs to 13 residues. Trimming took 2 bases from V and 5 from J, leaving 10 bases between them. The germline V gene has CDR1 SGHRS and CDR2 YFSETQ.

The sample holds a few counts of this clone. This chain connects TRBV7-9 to TRBJ1-1, with TRBD1 as a possible D gene (6 bases). Between the trimmed V and J ends, which lost 5 bases and 11 bases, there was a span of 12 bases. This CDR3 region has 11 residues. Germline CDR1 and CDR2: SEHNR and FQNEAQ (reference sequence). The DNA of the CDR3 is TGTGCCAGCAGCCCGGACAGACTCGCTTTCTTT. This gives the protein CASSPDRLAFF.

This clone has a single count. The chain has TRBV11-3 and TRBJ2-1, with 8 bases lining up with TRBD2. V trimming: 4 bases; J trimming: 4 bases; junction bases outside the gene matches: 6. Per germline, CDR1 SGHNT and CDR2 YENEEA. This CDR3 spans 15 amino acids. The CDR3 DNA reads TGTGCCAGCAGCTCTTTAGCGGGACTTTACAATGAGCAGTTCTTC. It is translated as CASSSLAGLYNEQFF.

The CDR3 nucleotides read TGCGCCAGCAGCCCGGACCGCTTTACAGGGAGGGATGAAAAACTGTTTTTT. This sequence encodes CASSPDRFTGRDEKLFF. The V gene is TRBV4-1, the J gene TRBJ1-4; tentative D call: TRBD1 (6 bases). Germline CDR1 MGHRA, CDR2 YSYEKL. V was pared by 4 bases and J by 6 bases, with 21 bases between. This CDR3 comprises 17 residues.

V usage is TRBV19 and J usage is TRBJ2-7; TRBD2 matches 7 bases. After removal of 4 bases from V and 0 bases from J, the junction contained 3 bases not matched to a gene. CDR3 length equals 14 residues. Germline V CDR1 and CDR2: LNHDA, SQIVND (reference sequence). In nucleotides, the CDR3 is TGTGCCAGTAGTACGGGGGGAAACTCCTACGAGCAGTACTTC. Translating gives CASSTGGNSYEQYF.

The chain is built from TRBV29-1 and TRBJ2-1; no definite D call. This CDR3 contains 12 residues. With 6 bases removed from V and 9 bases from J, the gap between germline ends came to 15 bases. Germline CDR1 reads SQVTM; CDR2 reads ANQGSEA. CDR3 bases: TGCAGCGTCGCCACACGTGGGTTTGAGCAGTTCTTC. Translating gives CSVATRGFEQFF.

The chain has TRBV30 and TRBJ1-4; no definite D call. Germline assignment: CDR1 GTSNPN and CDR2 SVGIG (reference sequence). V was cut by 1 base and J by 8 bases, with 8 bases left in between. There are 12 residues in the CDR3. DNA for the CDR3: TGTGCCTGGAGTGAAGCTGCGGAAAAACTGTTTTTT. Protein sequence: CAWSEAAEKLFF.

This chain connects TRBV7-6 to TRBJ1-2, with D perhaps matching TRBD1 (5 bases). V lost 8 bases and J 8 bases, leaving 15 bases between the germline ends. Germline-derived CDR1 and CDR2 are SGHVS and FNYEAQ. This CDR3 region has 12 residues. CDR3 bases: TGTGCCAGCCGCATCGGGGGGTCCGGCTACACCTTC. This codes for CASRIGGSGYTF.

The chain employs TRBV28 and TRBJ2-1, with 9 bases identical to TRBD2. This CDR3 has 19 residues. Losses at the gene ends were 4 bases for V and 1 base for J; bases not matched to a gene: 14. CDR1 and CDR2 (germline): MDHEN, SYDVKM. Here the CDR3 DNA reads TGTGCCAGCAGTTCCCATATAAAGACTAGCGGCCGGTCCTACAATGAGCAGTTCTTC. Amino acids: CASSSHIKTSGRSYNEQFF.

There are a few counts of this clone. V usage is TRBV5-6 and J usage is TRBJ1-2; 10 bases agree with TRBD1. Losses at the gene ends were 4 bases for V and 4 bases for J; bases not matched to a gene: 4. The length of the CDR3 is 14 residues. Looked up from germline, CDR1 is SGHDT and CDR2 is YYEEEE. DNA of the CDR3: TGTGCCAGCAGCGTCGACAGGGGGCTCTATGGCTACACCTTC. Encoded protein: CASSVDRGLYGYTF.